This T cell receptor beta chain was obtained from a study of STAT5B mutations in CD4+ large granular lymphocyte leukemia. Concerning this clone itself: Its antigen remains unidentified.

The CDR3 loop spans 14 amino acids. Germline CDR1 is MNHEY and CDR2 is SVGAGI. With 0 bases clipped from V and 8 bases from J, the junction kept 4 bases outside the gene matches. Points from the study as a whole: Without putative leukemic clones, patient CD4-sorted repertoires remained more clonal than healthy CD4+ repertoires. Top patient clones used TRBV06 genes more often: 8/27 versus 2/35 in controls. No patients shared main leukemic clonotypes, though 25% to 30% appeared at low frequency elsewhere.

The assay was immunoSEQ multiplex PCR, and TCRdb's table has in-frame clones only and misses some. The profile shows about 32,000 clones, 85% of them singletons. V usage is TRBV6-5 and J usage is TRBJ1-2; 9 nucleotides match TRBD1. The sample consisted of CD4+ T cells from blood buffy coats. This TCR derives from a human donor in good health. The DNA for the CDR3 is TGTGCCAGCAGTTACTCGGGACAGGGCCAGGGCTACACCTTC. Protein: CASSYSGQGQGYTF.